Listed below are T cell receptor beta chains from one sample, sequenced in a study of blood T cell repertoires in COVID-19. The assay was immunoSEQ multiplex PCR, and TCRdb's table has in-frame clones only and misses some. Counted here are 200,000 to 300,000 clones, around four fifths occurring once; the ten biggest clones make up 6% to 7%. The specimen was peripheral blood. The receptors shown here come from a woman aged 55-69 years with active or convalescent COVID-19. CDR3s include the opening cysteine and the closing phenylalanine or tryptophan. A D gene is named only where the DNA matches it firmly. For some rows the clone size is stated as once, few or many, or as a class when expanded; others skip it.

j_call: TRBJ2-3
v_call: TRBV5-6
clone_size: -
d_call: TRBD2
cdr3_nt: TGTGCCAGCAGTAGGACTAGCGGGGGGCTGAGCACAGATACGCAGTATTTT
cdr3_aa: CASSRTSGGLSTDTQYF

j_call: TRBJ1-1
v_call: TRBV5-1
clone_size: -
d_call: TRBD1
cdr3_nt: TGCGCCAGCAGCCCGCGAGACAGGGAGAACACTGAAGCTTTCTTT
cdr3_aa: CASSPRDRENTEAFF

j_call: TRBJ1-2
v_call: TRBV4-2
clone_size: -
d_call: TRBD1
cdr3_nt: TGTGCCAGCAGCCAAGAAAGGACAGGCTCGGGCGGCTACACCTTC
cdr3_aa: CASSQERTGSGGYTF

j_call: TRBJ2-7
v_call: TRBV7-9
clone_size: -
d_call: -
cdr3_nt: TGTGCCAGCAGCCTCCGCGGCCCCCGCGAGCAGTACTTC
cdr3_aa: CASSLRGPREQYF

j_call: TRBJ2-7
v_call: TRBV19
clone_size: -
d_call: TRBD1
cdr3_nt: TGTGCCAGTAGTTGGACAGGCGGCGAGCAGTACTTC
cdr3_aa: CASSWTGGEQYF

j_call: TRBJ1-6
v_call: TRBV2
clone_size: -
d_call: -
cdr3_nt: TGTGCCAGCAGTCTTGACCCCGGGAGGGATTCACCCCTCCACTTT
cdr3_aa: CASSLDPGRDSPLHF

j_call: TRBJ2-1
v_call: TRBV5-4
clone_size: -
d_call: -
cdr3_nt: TGTGCCAGCAGCCTCTCTAGAATCCATGAGCAGTTCTTC
cdr3_aa: CASSLSRIHEQFF

j_call: TRBJ2-5
v_call: TRBV10-1
clone_size: -
d_call: -
cdr3_nt: TGCGCCAGCAGTGAGTCGGGTAGCCCGGAGACCCAGTACTTC
cdr3_aa: CASSESGSPETQYF

j_call: TRBJ1-5
v_call: TRBV2
clone_size: -
d_call: -
cdr3_nt: TGTGCCAGCAGCCTCATAGGCAATCAGCCCCAGCATTTT
cdr3_aa: CASSLIGNQPQHF

j_call: TRBJ2-1
v_call: TRBV7-2
clone_size: -
d_call: TRBD2
cdr3_nt: TGTGCCAGCAGCTTAGCAGCGGGAATATACAATGAGCAGTTCTTC
cdr3_aa: CASSLAAGIYNEQFF

j_call: TRBJ2-3
v_call: TRBV29-1
clone_size: -
d_call: TRBD2
cdr3_nt: TGCAGCGTATCCCTAGCGGTGCCCACAGATACGCAGTATTTT
cdr3_aa: CSVSLAVPTDTQYF

j_call: TRBJ2-1
v_call: TRBV7-2
clone_size: -
d_call: -
cdr3_nt: TGTGCCAGCGCTTATGGAGCAAACAATGAGCAGTTCTTC
cdr3_aa: CASAYGANNEQFF

j_call: TRBJ1-2
v_call: TRBV6-4
clone_size: -
d_call: TRBD1
cdr3_nt: TGTGCCAGCAGTGAATGGAGTGCAGGGGGATATGGCTACACCTTC
cdr3_aa: CASSEWSAGGYGYTF

j_call: TRBJ2-5
v_call: TRBV28
clone_size: -
d_call: TRBD1
cdr3_nt: TGTGCCAGCAGTTCAAACAGGGGGTCGGGGGAGACCCAGTACTTC
cdr3_aa: CASSSNRGSGETQYF

j_call: TRBJ1-2
v_call: TRBV7-8
clone_size: -
d_call: -
cdr3_nt: TGTGCCAGCAGCTCCTTAACAGGGAGGGGTGGCTACACCTTC
cdr3_aa: CASSSLTGRGGYTF

j_call: TRBJ2-7
v_call: TRBV2
clone_size: -
d_call: TRBD2
cdr3_nt: TGTGCCAGCAACTCTGGACTAGCGGACGAGCAGTACTTC
cdr3_aa: CASNSGLADEQYF

j_call: TRBJ2-3
v_call: TRBV28
clone_size: -
d_call: TRBD2
cdr3_nt: TGTGCCAGCAGTTTTGGCGGGGGGGCTATCACAGATACGCAGTATTTT
cdr3_aa: CASSFGGGAITDTQYF

j_call: TRBJ2-1
v_call: TRBV28
clone_size: few
d_call: TRBD2
cdr3_nt: TGTGCCAGTTCCCCGGGGGCTAGCGGGAGGGCCAGGGTCAATGAGCAGTTCTTC
cdr3_aa: CASSPGASGRARVNEQFF

j_call: TRBJ2-2
v_call: TRBV4-1
clone_size: -
d_call: -
cdr3_nt: TGCGCCAGCAGCCTCTTCGAGGGTGACGGGGAGCTGTTTTTT
cdr3_aa: CASSLFEGDGELFF

j_call: TRBJ2-3
v_call: TRBV11-2
clone_size: -
d_call: -
cdr3_nt: TGTGCCAGCAGTTGGATCGGGGCAGATACGCAGTATTTT
cdr3_aa: CASSWIGADTQYF

j_call: TRBJ2-3
v_call: TRBV11-2
clone_size: -
d_call: -
cdr3_nt: TGTGCCAGCAGCTTCCGGGGAGGGCAGTATTTT
cdr3_aa: CASSFRGGQYF

j_call: TRBJ2-5
v_call: TRBV12-2
clone_size: -
d_call: -
cdr3_nt: TGTGCAAGTCGCCCCCGGGACTACCAAGAGACCCAGTACTTC
cdr3_aa: CASRPRDYQETQYF

j_call: TRBJ1-5
v_call: TRBV6-5
clone_size: -
d_call: TRBD1
cdr3_nt: TGTGCCAGCATTACCGACAGGGCTAATCAGCCCCAGCATTTT
cdr3_aa: CASITDRANQPQHF

j_call: TRBJ2-3
v_call: TRBV19
clone_size: once
d_call: -
cdr3_nt: TGTGCCAGTAGTACACGACAGGCTAGCACAGATACGCAGTATTTT
cdr3_aa: CASSTRQASTDTQYF

j_call: TRBJ2-3
v_call: TRBV19
clone_size: -
d_call: TRBD1
cdr3_nt: TGTGCCAGTAGCCTTGACAGGGGAAGAAGCACAGATACGCAGTATTTT
cdr3_aa: CASSLDRGRSTDTQYF

j_call: TRBJ2-7
v_call: TRBV19
clone_size: -
d_call: TRBD2
cdr3_nt: TGTGCCAGTAGTAGGGGACTAGGAGACTACGAGCAGTACTTC
cdr3_aa: CASSRGLGDYEQYF

j_call: TRBJ2-2
v_call: TRBV5-1
clone_size: -
d_call: TRBD1
cdr3_nt: TGCGCCAGCAGCTTGCAAGGACAGGGGACCGGGGAGCTGTTTTTT
cdr3_aa: CASSLQGQGTGELFF

j_call: TRBJ2-7
v_call: TRBV30
clone_size: few
d_call: TRBD1
cdr3_nt: TGTGCCTGGAGTGGAGACAGGGCAGGAACCTACGAGCAGTACTTC
cdr3_aa: CAWSGDRAGTYEQYF

j_call: TRBJ1-6
v_call: TRBV7-2
clone_size: -
d_call: -
cdr3_nt: TGTGCCAGCAGCTTGACAGTATCTCCCCTCCACTTT
cdr3_aa: CASSLTVSPLHF

j_call: TRBJ1-4
v_call: TRBV28
clone_size: -
d_call: TRBD1
cdr3_nt: TGTGCCAGCAGTGGACAGGGGCGGTGGGTGAATGAAAAACTGTTTTTT
cdr3_aa: CASSGQGRWVNEKLFF

j_call: TRBJ1-5
v_call: TRBV5-3
clone_size: -
d_call: -
cdr3_nt: TGTGCCAGAAGCTTGGCGGCGGGGGGGAATGTCTGGAACAATCAGCCCCAGCATTTT
cdr3_aa: CARSLAAGGNVWNNQPQHF

j_call: TRBJ2-4
v_call: TRBV3-1/TRBV3-2
clone_size: -
d_call: -
cdr3_nt: TGTGCCAGCAGCGGTCGGTCCACCCAGGGAGGTAACATTCAGTACTTC
cdr3_aa: CASSGRSTQGGNIQYF

j_call: TRBJ1-2
v_call: TRBV6-5
clone_size: -
d_call: TRBD1
cdr3_nt: TGTGCCAGCAGACCAGGGGGAAACTATGGCTACACCTTC
cdr3_aa: CASRPGGNYGYTF

j_call: TRBJ1-1
v_call: TRBV12-5
clone_size: -
d_call: -
cdr3_nt: TGTGCTAGTGGCAGACAGAAATCACCTACCACTGAAGCTTTCTTT
cdr3_aa: CASGRQKSPTTEAFF

j_call: TRBJ1-1
v_call: TRBV5-1
clone_size: -
d_call: TRBD1
cdr3_nt: TGCGCCAGCAGCTTGGATGGACAGGGGGGTTTCGCTGAAGCTTTCTTT
cdr3_aa: CASSLDGQGGFAEAFF

j_call: TRBJ1-1
v_call: TRBV5-1
clone_size: -
d_call: TRBD1
cdr3_nt: TGCGCCAGCAGCTTCACAGGGGACACTGAAGCTTTCTTT
cdr3_aa: CASSFTGDTEAFF

j_call: TRBJ2-1
v_call: TRBV19
clone_size: few
d_call: TRBD2
cdr3_nt: TGTGCCAGTAGAAGGACTAGTGGCTACAATGAGCAGTTCTTC
cdr3_aa: CASRRTSGYNEQFF

j_call: TRBJ2-5
v_call: TRBV29-1
clone_size: -
d_call: -
cdr3_nt: TGCAGCGTTGATCCAGGGATCGGCACTGGGGGGAGACCACAAGAGACCCAGTACTTC
cdr3_aa: CSVDPGIGTGGRPQETQYF

j_call: TRBJ2-3
v_call: TRBV2
clone_size: -
d_call: -
cdr3_nt: TGTGCCAGCAGTCTAACTAGAAACACAGATACGCAGTATTTT
cdr3_aa: CASSLTRNTDTQYF

j_call: TRBJ1-1
v_call: TRBV19
clone_size: -
d_call: -
cdr3_nt: TGTGCCAGTAGGCCAGCCGCGGGGAGGAACACTGAAGCTTTCTTT
cdr3_aa: CASRPAAGRNTEAFF

j_call: TRBJ1-4
v_call: TRBV18
clone_size: -
d_call: TRBD1
cdr3_nt: TGTGCCAGCTCACGGGGACAGCCAACAACTAATGAAAAACTGTTTTTT
cdr3_aa: CASSRGQPTTNEKLFF

j_call: TRBJ2-1
v_call: TRBV2
clone_size: -
d_call: -
cdr3_nt: TGTGCCAGCAGTGTTAACAGCTTAAATGAGCAGTTCTTC
cdr3_aa: CASSVNSLNEQFF